The entry that follows covers one T cell receptor beta chain sequence. This specimen belongs to a study of blood T cell repertoires in COVID-19. Study details: T cells, B-cell-depleted T cells, or PBMCs supplied cDNA or gDNA.

V was clipped by 4 bases and J by 4 bases, with 18 bases between them. CDR1 is SGHRS and CDR2 is YFSETQ in the germline V gene. The CDR3 extends over 16 amino acids. Per the study methods: Researchers report that nucleated cell counts were estimated from reference gene primer amplification. Sequencing was performed with immunoSEQ multiplex PCR; in TCRdb, only in-frame clones are kept and a portion is missing. V and J calls and clone size come straight from that table; D and trimming were deduced from the DNA. The sample records some 150,000 clones, 65% to 90% being singletons. This sequence was found in a man aged 50 to 60 with acute or convalescent COVID-19. The sample consisted of peripheral blood. The chain is built from TRBV5-1 and TRBJ1-3, with D perhaps TRBD1 (6 bases). DNA of the CDR3: TGCGCCAGCAGCCTGGACGCAGGGGAGTTCGGAAACACCATATATTTT. Translating gives CASSLDAGEFGNTIYF.